Following are 19 T cell receptor beta chains from one sample sequenced in a study of radiotherapy plus CTLA-4 blockade in lung cancer. Sequencing was performed with immunoSEQ multiplex PCR; in TCRdb, only in-frame clones are kept and a portion is missing. The table has about 64,000 clones, around 68% seen once. Specimen: peripheral blood, collected from a patient treated with radiotherapy plus ipilimumab. Receptor source: a human donor with non-small cell lung cancer whose response to radiotherapy plus ipilimumab could not be evaluated.

This clone was seen only a few times. J is TRBJ1-3 and V is TRBV2; a possible D gene is TRBD1 (5 bases). Germline V gene data show CDR1 as SNHLY and CDR2 as FYNNEI. V was trimmed by 5 bases and J by 0 bases, leaving 8 bases between them. The CDR3 is 14 amino acids. CDR3 loop: CASSHRSSGNTIYF. CDR3 coding DNA: TGTGCCAGCAGTCACAGGAGCTCTGGAAACACCATATATTTT.

With regard to this clone: This specimen includes other DNA sequences encoding the same CDR3. The chain carries TRBV5-1 and TRBJ2-1; D not resolved. The V gene lost 0 bases and the J gene lost 4 bases, with 5 bases spanning the gap. The CDR3 is 13 residues long. Per the germline V gene, CDR1 is SGHRS and CDR2 is YFSETQ. CDR3 sequence reads: CASSLDYYNEQFF. The CDR3 bases are TGCGCCAGCAGCTTGGACTATTACAATGAGCAGTTCTTC.

The V and J genes are TRBV7-6 and TRBJ2-5, with 10 bases identical to TRBD2. The J segment lost 1 base and the V segment lost 2 bases, leaving 19 bases of the junction unmatched. Germline V gene lookup returns CDR1 SGHVS and CDR2 FNYEAQ. CDR3 length equals 21 residues. CDR3 DNA sequence: TGTGCCAGCAGCTTAACTGTGGCAGCTAGCGGGAGAATCTCCCGCCAAGAGACCCAGTACTTC. Translating gives CASSLTVAASGRISRQETQYF.

The chain has TRBV10-3 and TRBJ2-7; a possible D gene is TRBD1 (5 bases). This CDR3 region has 13 residues. Deletions cut 2 bases from V and 12 bases from J, with 17 bases between. Per germline, CDR1 ENHRY and CDR2 SYGVKD. The CDR3 reads CAISEPRTPFAYF. As DNA, the CDR3 is TGTGCCATCAGTGAGCCCCGGACACCTTTTGCGTACTTC.

This rearrangement joins TRBV11-3 to TRBJ1-1; a possible D gene is TRBD1 (6 bases). V was trimmed by 5 bases and J by 8 bases, leaving 9 bases between them. Germline V gene data show CDR1 as SGHNT and CDR2 as YENEEA. The CDR3 runs 11 residues. The CDR3 coding sequence is TGTGCCAGCAGCCAAGGGACAGAAGCTTTCTTT. Amino acids: CASSQGTEAFF.

This clone was observed a handful of times. The rearrangement uses TRBV6-1 and TRBJ2-7; 11 bases fit TRBD2. The CDR3 is 15 residues long. Looked up from germline, CDR1 is MNHNS and CDR2 is SASEGT. The trim removed 2 bases at V and 4 bases at J, leaving 4 bases unmatched. For the CDR3, the DNA is TGTGCCAGCAGTGAACTAGCGGGAGGAGGGTACGAGCAGTACTTC. The encoded protein is CASSELAGGGYEQYF.

The chain employs TRBV30 and TRBJ1-3; the match to TRBD1 covers 7 bases. Trimming took 1 base from V and 3 from J; bases not matched to a gene: 6. There are 15 residues in the CDR3. The germline gives CDR1 GTSNPN, CDR2 SVGIG (reference sequence). CDR3 bases: TGTGCCTGGAGTGCCAAAGACAGGGTTGGAAACACCATATATTTT. Its translation: CAWSAKDRVGNTIYF.

This clone has only a few counts. The rearrangement links TRBV19 to TRBJ2-2, with TRBD1 as a possible D gene (5 bases). The V gene lost 6 bases and the J gene lost 1 base, with 9 bases spanning the gap. CDR1 is LNHDA and CDR2 is SQIVND in the germline V gene (reference sequence). CDR3 size: 14 residues. The CDR3 DNA reads TGTGCCAGTAGGGACAACAGGAACACCGGGGAGCTGTTTTTT. It codes for CASRDNRNTGELFF.

V and J are TRBV6-4 and TRBJ2-3; unclear D gene. Per the germline V gene, CDR1 is MRHNA and CDR2 is SNTAGT. Between the trimmed V and J ends, which lost 2 bases and 0 bases, there was a span of 3 bases. The CDR3 is 13 amino acids. This CDR3 reads CASSDTSTDTQYF. The CDR3 DNA reads TGTGCCAGCAGTGACACTAGCACAGATACGCAGTATTTT.

This clone has a handful of counts. The chain recombines TRBV6-5 with TRBJ1-2; 9 bases agree with TRBD1. From germline, CDR1 is MNHEY and CDR2 SVGAGI. J gave up 6 bases and V 6 bases, and 11 bases lay outside the gene matches. CDR3 length: 15 residues. The CDR3 nucleotides read TGTGCCAGCAGGCAAGGCGGAGGACAGGGGCATGGCTACACCTTC. Translated: CASRQGGGQGHGYTF.

The chain combines TRBV4-1 with TRBJ1-1; 7 nucleotides agree with TRBD1. CDR1 and CDR2 from the germline V gene are MGHRA and YSYEKL. The length of the CDR3 is 15 residues. V lost 3 bases to trimming and J lost 2 bases; unmatched junction nucleotides: 6. Here the CDR3 DNA reads TGCGCCAGCAGCCACCAACAGGGGATAAACACTGAAGCTTTCTTT. Protein sequence: CASSHQQGINTEAFF.

The table lists this clone with many counts. The V gene is TRBV27, the J gene TRBJ1-2; D is uncertain. The V end was cut by 2 bases, the J end by 8 bases, with 12 bases between. From germline, CDR1 is MNHEY and CDR2 SMNVEV (reference sequence). The CDR3 is made up of 13 amino acids. CDR3 in amino acids: CASSLNSRRGYTF. In nucleotides, the CDR3 is TGTGCCAGCAGTTTAAACAGCCGACGAGGCTACACCTTC.

In its sample, this clone was seen once. The rearrangement links TRBV5-1 to TRBJ2-5; 9 bases align to TRBD1. TRBJ2-7 matches the DNA end more closely, so the J call is doubtful. The germline V gene has CDR1 SGHRS and CDR2 YFSETQ. The CDR3 sequence is 16 residues long. CDR3: CASSLGPGQGSYEQYF. The CDR3 DNA follows: TGCGCCAGCAGCTTGGGGCCGGGACAGGGCTCCTACGAGCAGTACTTC.

This clone was found a few times. The genes are TRBV2 and TRBJ2-4; D unresolved. CDR1 and CDR2 from the germline V gene are SNHLY and FYNNEI. There are 14 residues in the CDR3. Trimming removed 3 bases from V and 9 bases from J, with 15 bases in between. CDR3 in DNA: TGTGCCAGCAGTGATCTGGGCAACATCGGCATTCAGTACTTC. Translation gives CASSDLGNIGIQYF.

This clone was detected only a few times. The rearrangement links TRBV2 to TRBJ1-1, with D possibly TRBD1 on 5 matching bases. The germline CDR1 and CDR2 sequences are SNHLY and FYNNEI. The CDR3 runs 13 residues. V was trimmed by 9 bases and J by 7 bases, leaving 18 bases between them. CDR3 protein: CASKAWVGREAFF. The CDR3 DNA sequence: TGTGCCAGTAAGGCCTGGGTGGGGCGTGAAGCTTTCTTT.

The chain combines TRBV11-2 with TRBJ1-4, with unresolved D. Trimming took 1 base from V and 0 from J, leaving 3 bases between them. The CDR3 consists of 14 residues. Germline V gene sequence: CDR1 SGHAT, CDR2 FQNNGV. The CDR3 is CASSLGPTNEKLFF. As DNA, the CDR3 is TGTGCCAGCAGCTTAGGGCCAACTAATGAAAAACTGTTTTTT.

A few counts support this clone. V gene TRBV6-4 combines with J gene TRBJ1-1, with D maybe TRBD1 (6 bases). CDR3 length: 13 amino acids. The V gene lost 4 bases and the J gene lost 1 base, with 7 bases spanning the gap. From germline, CDR1 is MRHNA and CDR2 SNTAGT. Here the CDR3 reads CASSGTANTEAFF. The CDR3 DNA follows: TGTGCCAGCAGTGGGACAGCGAACACTGAAGCTTTCTTT.

This chain links TRBV6-4 with TRBJ2-1, with 7 bases matching TRBD2. V gave up 0 bases and J gave up 2 bases; unmatched junction bases: 16. The germline V gene has CDR1 MRHNA and CDR2 SNTAGT. This CDR3 spans 20 amino acids. The CDR3 spells CASSDSKVSGGSRAYNEQFF. The DNA for the CDR3 is TGTGCCAGCAGTGACTCGAAGGTCTCTGGCGGGAGTCGGGCCTACAATGAGCAGTTCTTC.

This clone was counted between two and nine times. The chain combines TRBV18 with TRBJ1-1; maybe TRBD1 (5 bases). Germline V gene sequence: CDR1 KGHSH, CDR2 LQKENI. CDR3 length: 17 residues. Trimming shortened V by 1 base and J by 3 bases, and 18 bases separated the two germline ends. CDR3 nucleotides: TGTGCCAGCTCACCACGTCAGGCTCAGGGAGGGGACACTGAAGCTTTCTTT. This codes for CASSPRQAQGGDTEAFF. Full variable domain (remainder filled in from reference TRBV18 and TRBJ1-1): NAGVMQNPRHLVRRRGQEARLRCSPMKGHSHVYWYRQLPEEGLKFMVYLQKENIIDESGMPKERFSAEFPKEGPSILRIQQVVRGDSAAYFCASSPRQAQGGDTEAFFGQGTRLTVV.